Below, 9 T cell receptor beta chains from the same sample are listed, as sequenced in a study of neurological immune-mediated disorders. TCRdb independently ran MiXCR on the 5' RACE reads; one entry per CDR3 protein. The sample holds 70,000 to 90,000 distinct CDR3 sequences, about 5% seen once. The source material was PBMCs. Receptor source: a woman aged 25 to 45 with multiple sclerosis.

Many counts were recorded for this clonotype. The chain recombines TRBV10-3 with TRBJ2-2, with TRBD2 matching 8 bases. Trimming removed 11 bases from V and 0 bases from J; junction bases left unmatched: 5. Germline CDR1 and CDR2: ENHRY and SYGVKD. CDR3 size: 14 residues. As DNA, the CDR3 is TGTGCCTTGAGCGGGGGCTCGAACACCGGGGAGCTGTTTTTT. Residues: CALSGGSNTGELFF.

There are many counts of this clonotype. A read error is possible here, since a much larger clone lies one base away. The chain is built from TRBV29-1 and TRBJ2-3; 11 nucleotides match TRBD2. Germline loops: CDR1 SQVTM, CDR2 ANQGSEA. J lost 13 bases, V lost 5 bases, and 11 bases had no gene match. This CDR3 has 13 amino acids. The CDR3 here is CSVSSGGNLAKYF. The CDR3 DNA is TGCAGCGTTTCTAGCGGGGGGAACCTAGCGAAGTATTTT.

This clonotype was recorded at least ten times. The CDR3 reads CASSLPAVSYNEQFF. The CDR3 DNA reads as TGTGCCAGCAGCTTACCGGCAGTCTCCTACAATGAGCAGTTCTTC. The rearrangement joins TRBV11-1 to TRBJ2-1; D not resolved. V was trimmed by 2 bases and J by 0 bases, leaving 8 bases between them. The CDR3 contains 15 residues. Germline loops: CDR1 SGHAT, CDR2 FQDESV (reference sequence).

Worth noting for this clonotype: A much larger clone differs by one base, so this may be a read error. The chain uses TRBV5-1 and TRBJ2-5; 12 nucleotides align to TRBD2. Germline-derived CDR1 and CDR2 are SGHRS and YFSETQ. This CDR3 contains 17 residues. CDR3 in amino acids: CASSLDASGGAEETKYF. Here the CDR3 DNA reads TGCGCCAGCAGCTTGGACGCTAGCGGGGGGGCCGAGGAGACCAAGTACTTC.

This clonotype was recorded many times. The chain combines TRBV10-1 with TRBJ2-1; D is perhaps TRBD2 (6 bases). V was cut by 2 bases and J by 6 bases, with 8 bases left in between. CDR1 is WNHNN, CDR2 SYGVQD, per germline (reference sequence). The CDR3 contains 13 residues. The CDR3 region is CASSEIGGNEQFF. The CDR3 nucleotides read TGCGCCAGCAGTGAGATCGGGGGCAATGAGCAGTTCTTC.

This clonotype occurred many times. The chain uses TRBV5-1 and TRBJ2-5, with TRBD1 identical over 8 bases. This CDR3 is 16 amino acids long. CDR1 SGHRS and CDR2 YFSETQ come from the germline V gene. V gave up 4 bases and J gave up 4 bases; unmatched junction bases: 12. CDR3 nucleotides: TGCGCCAGCAGCCGTGGTGGACAGGGAAGGCCAGAGACCCAGTACTTC. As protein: CASSRGGQGRPETQYF.

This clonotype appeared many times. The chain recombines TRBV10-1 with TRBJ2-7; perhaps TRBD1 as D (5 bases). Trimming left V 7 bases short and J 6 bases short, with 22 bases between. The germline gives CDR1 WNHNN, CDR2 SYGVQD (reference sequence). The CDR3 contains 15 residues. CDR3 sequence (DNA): TGCGCCAGCAAGCGTCTACCACTGGGGCCGGGCGAGCAGTACGTC. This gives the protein CASKRLPLGPGEQYV.

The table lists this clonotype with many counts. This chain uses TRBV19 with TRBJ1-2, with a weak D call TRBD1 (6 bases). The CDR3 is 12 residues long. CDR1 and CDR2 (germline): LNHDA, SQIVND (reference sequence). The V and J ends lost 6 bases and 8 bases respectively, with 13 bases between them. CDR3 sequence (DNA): TGTGCCAGTAGCCGGACAGTTACAGGCTACACCTTC. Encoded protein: CASSRTVTGYTF.

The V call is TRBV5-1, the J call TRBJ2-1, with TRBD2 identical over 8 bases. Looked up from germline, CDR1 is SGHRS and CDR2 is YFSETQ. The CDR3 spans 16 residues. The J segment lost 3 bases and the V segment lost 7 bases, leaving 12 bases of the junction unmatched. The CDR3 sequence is CASRPVAGGFYNEQFF. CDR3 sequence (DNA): TGCGCCAGCCGCCCCGTTGCGGGGGGATTCTACAATGAGCAGTTCTTC.